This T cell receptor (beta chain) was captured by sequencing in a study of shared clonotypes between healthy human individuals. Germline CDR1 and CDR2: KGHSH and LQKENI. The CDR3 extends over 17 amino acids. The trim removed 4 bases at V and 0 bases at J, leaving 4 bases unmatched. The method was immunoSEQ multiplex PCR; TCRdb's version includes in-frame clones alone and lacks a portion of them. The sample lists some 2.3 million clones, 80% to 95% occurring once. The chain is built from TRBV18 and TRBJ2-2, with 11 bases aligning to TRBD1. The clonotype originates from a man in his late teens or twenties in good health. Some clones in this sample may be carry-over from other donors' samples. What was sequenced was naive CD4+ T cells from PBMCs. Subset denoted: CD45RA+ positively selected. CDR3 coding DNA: TGTGCCAGCTCACACCGGGACAGGGGGACGAACACCGGGGAGCTGTTTTTT. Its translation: CASSHRDRGTNTGELFF.